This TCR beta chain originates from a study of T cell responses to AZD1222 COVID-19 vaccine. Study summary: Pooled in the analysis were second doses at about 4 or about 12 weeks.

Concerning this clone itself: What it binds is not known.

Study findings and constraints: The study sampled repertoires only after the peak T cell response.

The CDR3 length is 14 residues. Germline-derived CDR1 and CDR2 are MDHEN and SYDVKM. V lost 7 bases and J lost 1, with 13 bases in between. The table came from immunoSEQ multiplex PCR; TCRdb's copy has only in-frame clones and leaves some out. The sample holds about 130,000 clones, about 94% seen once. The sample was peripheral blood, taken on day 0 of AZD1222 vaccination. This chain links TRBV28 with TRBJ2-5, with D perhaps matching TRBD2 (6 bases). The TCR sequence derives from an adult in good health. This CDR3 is CASKEGNTQETQYF. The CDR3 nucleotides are TGTGCCAGCAAGGAGGGGAATACCCAAGAGACCCAGTACTTC.